This T cell receptor (beta chain) was sequenced in a study of T-cell memory formation after mild COVID-19. Findings and caveats of the study: Among clones peaking at day 37 in the second wave, SARS-CoV-2 specificity remained unconfirmed.

A few counts support this clonotype. Its antigen is as yet unknown. Constant-segment primers were used for 5'RACE, and the resulting TCR alpha and TCR beta cDNA libraries carried sample barcodes and UMIs. One entry per CDR3 protein, called by TCRdb with MiXCR from the 5' RACE reads. Of hundreds of thousands of distinct CDR3 sequences listed, 20% are singletons. CDR3 length: 14 amino acids. The germline V and J ends were trimmed by 3 bases and 2 bases, with 9 bases remaining between them. The germline gives CDR1 SGDLS, CDR2 YYNGEE. The genes are TRBV9 and TRBJ1-3, with D possibly TRBD1 on 6 matching bases. This receptor was identified in an adult woman who had mild COVID-19 (a few samples of this study predate the infection). Cell type and time point are not known. The sequenced sample was PBMCs or a T cell subset sorted from them (not recorded which). The CDR3 DNA sequence: TGTGCCAGCAGCGGAACAGGGACTGGAAACACCATATATTTT. Protein: CASSGTGTGNTIYF.